The next 10 T cell receptor beta chains were all read from a single sample in a study of sequential checkpoint blockade in melanoma. This table comes from immunoSEQ multiplex PCR, and its TCRdb copy is limited to in-frame clones, with some not included. Among about 35,000 clones, approximately 84% were seen once, and the ten largest hold less than 6%. The treatment denotes: randomized to nivolumab then ipilimumab (arm A) or the reverse (arm B). Sequencing used CD8+ T cells sorted from blood (inferred from file names), obtained from a patient given nivolumab and ipilimumab in sequence. All receptors come from a human donor with melanoma.

The chain is built from TRBV5-1 and TRBJ2-7; no reliable D call. Germline loops: CDR1 SGHRS, CDR2 YFSETQ. Trimming took 0 bases from V and 4 from J, leaving 8 bases between them. The CDR3 is made up of 13 amino acids. CDR3: CASSLAGSYEQYF. CDR3 in DNA: TGCGCCAGCAGCTTGGCCGGTTCTTACGAGCAGTACTTC.

The chain recombines TRBV29-1 with TRBJ2-7; D possibly corresponds to TRBD2 (5 bases). Germline CDR1 is SQVTM and CDR2 is ANQGSEA. Trimming stripped 5 bases from V and 7 bases from J, with 12 bases between. CDR3 length: 11 amino acids. CDR3 sequence: CSVTGWEEQYF. The CDR3 DNA follows: TGCAGCGTTACGGGTTGGGAGGAGCAGTACTTC.

This clone rates as medium-sized. At the DNA level, this CDR3 is encoded by other sequences in the same sample as well. This chain joins TRBV6-4 and TRBJ2-1; 12 bases are shared with TRBD2. The CDR3 has 15 amino acids. V trimming: 0 bases; J trimming: 6 bases; junction bases outside the gene matches: 0. CDR1 and CDR2 (germline): MRHNA, SNTAGT. The CDR3 DNA sequence: TGTGCCAGCAGTGACTCGACTAGCGGGAGCAATGAGCAGTTCTTC. Protein: CASSDSTSGSNEQFF.

The J gene is TRBJ2-1, the V gene TRBV6-5, with D possibly TRBD2 on 5 matching bases. Trimming cost V 5 bases and J 8 bases, with 16 bases left between them. CDR3 length: 14 amino acids. The germline gives CDR1 MNHEY, CDR2 SVGAGI. For the CDR3, the DNA is TGTGCCAGCAGTCCAGTACGGGATACAGATGAGCAGTTCTTC. This translates into CASSPVRDTDEQFF.

CDR3 in amino acids: CASSLGGVIASPLHF. The CDR3 DNA reads as TGTGCCAGCAGCTTGGGAGGGGTTATCGCTTCACCCCTCCACTTT. The rearrangement joins TRBV7-9 to TRBJ1-6; TRBD1 is a possible D gene (5 bases). Trimming removed 3 bases at V and 9 bases at J, with 15 bases between. This CDR3 comprises 15 residues. Germline V lookup: CDR1 SEHNR, CDR2 FQNEAQ (reference sequence).

The chain carries TRBV7-3 and TRBJ2-1; D not resolved. Looked up from germline, CDR1 is SGHTA and CDR2 is FQGTGA. The CDR3 contains 16 residues. Trimming cost V 4 bases and J 6 bases, with 19 bases left between them. CDR3 nucleotide sequence: TGTGCCAGCAGCTCTAGAGCCGAATCGGCGTCCAATGAGCAGTTCTTC. As protein: CASSSRAESASNEQFF.

The chain carries TRBV28 and TRBJ2-6; 7 bases fit TRBD1. After removal of 5 bases from V and 0 bases from J, the junction contained 4 bases not matched to a gene. This CDR3 is built from 16 residues. The germline CDR1 and CDR2 sequences are MDHEN and SYDVKM. The CDR3 DNA follows: TGTGCCAGCAGTCCGGGACAGCTCTCTGGGGCCAACGTCCTGACTTTC. Translation gives CASSPGQLSGANVLTF.

The genes are TRBV6-5 and TRBJ2-3; TRBD2 matches at 8 bases. This CDR3 is 15 amino acids long. V was pared by 0 bases and J by 5 bases, with 4 bases of the junction left unmatched. CDR1 is MNHEY and CDR2 is SVGAGI in the germline V gene. DNA for the CDR3: TGTGCCAGCAGTTACTCGATAAGCGGGGGAGATACGCAGTATTTT. Translating it yields CASSYSISGGDTQYF.

This clone was observed once. The chain combines TRBV7-9 with TRBJ1-2, with D possibly matching TRBD1 (5 bases). The CDR3 has 15 amino acids. V lost 4 bases and J 6 bases, leaving 18 bases between the germline ends. Germline V gene data show CDR1 as SEHNR and CDR2 as FQNEAQ (reference sequence). The CDR3 region has the DNA TGTGCCAGCAGCTCGCCCAGGGAACTGGGGAATGGCTACACCTTC. Encoded protein: CASSSPRELGNGYTF.

The rearrangement joins TRBV5-1 to TRBJ2-3, with D possibly matching TRBD1 (7 bases). V was trimmed by 0 bases and J by 5 bases, leaving 16 bases between them. The CDR3 runs 16 residues. Germline CDR1 is SGHRS and CDR2 is YFSETQ. CDR3 sequence: CASSLGSGGPVDTQYF. The CDR3 DNA reads as TGCGCCAGCAGCTTGGGTTCAGGGGGGCCCGTAGATACGCAGTATTTT.